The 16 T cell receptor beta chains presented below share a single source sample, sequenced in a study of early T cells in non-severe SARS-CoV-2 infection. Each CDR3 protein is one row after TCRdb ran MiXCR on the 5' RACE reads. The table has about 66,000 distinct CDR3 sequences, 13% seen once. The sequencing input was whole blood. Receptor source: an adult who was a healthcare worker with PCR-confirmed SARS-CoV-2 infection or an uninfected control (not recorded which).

The CDR3 is CASSPRNRDKQYF. CDR3 DNA: TGTGCCAGCAGCCCACGGAACAGGGACAAGCAGTACTTC. This chain connects TRBV11-2 to TRBJ2-7, with a possible D match to TRBD1 (6 bases). The CDR3 contains 13 residues. CDR1 and CDR2 from the germline V gene are SGHAT and FQNNGV. Trimming stripped 5 bases from V and 8 bases from J, with 16 bases between.

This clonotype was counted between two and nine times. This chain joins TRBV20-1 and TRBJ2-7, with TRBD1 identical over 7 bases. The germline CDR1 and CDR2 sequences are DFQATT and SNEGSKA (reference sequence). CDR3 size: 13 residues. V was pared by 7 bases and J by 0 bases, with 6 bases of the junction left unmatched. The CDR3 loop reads CSVRGTLSYEQYF. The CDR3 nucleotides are TGCAGTGTCAGGGGGACCCTCTCCTACGAGCAGTACTTC.

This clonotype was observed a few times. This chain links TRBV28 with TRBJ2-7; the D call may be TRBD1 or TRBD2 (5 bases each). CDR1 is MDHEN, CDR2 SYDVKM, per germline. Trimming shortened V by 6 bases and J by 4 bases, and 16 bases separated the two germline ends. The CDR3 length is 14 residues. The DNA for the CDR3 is TGTGCCAGCAGCCTACCGGGACGGACTTACGAGCAGTACTTC. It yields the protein CASSLPGRTYEQYF.

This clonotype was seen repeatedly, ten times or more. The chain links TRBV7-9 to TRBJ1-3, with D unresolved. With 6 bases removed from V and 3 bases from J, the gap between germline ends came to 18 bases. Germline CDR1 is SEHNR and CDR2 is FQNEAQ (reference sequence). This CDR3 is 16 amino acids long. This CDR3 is CASRFSELSDGNTIYF. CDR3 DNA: TGTGCCAGCAGATTTTCCGAGCTGTCAGATGGAAACACCATATATTTT.

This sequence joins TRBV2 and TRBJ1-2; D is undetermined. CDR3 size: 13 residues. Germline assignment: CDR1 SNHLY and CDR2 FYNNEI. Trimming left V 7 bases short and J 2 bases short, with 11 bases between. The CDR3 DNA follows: TGTGCCAGCACCGCTGGAGGAAACTATGGCTACACCTTC. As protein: CASTAGGNYGYTF. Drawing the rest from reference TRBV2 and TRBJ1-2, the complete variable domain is EPEVTQTPSHQVTQMGQEVILRCVPISNHLYFYWYRQILGQKVEFLVSFYNNEISEKSEIFDDQFSVERPDGSNFTLKIRSTKLEDSAMYFCASTAGGNYGYTFGSGTRLTVV.

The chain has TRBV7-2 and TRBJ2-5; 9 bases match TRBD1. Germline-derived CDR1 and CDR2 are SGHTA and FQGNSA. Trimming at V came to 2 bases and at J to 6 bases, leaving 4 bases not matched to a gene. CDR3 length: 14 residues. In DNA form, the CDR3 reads TGTGCCAGCAGCTTACCGGGACAGGGCCAGACCCAGTACTTC. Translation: CASSLPGQGQTQYF.

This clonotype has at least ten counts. CDR3 loop: CSVGGAYTQYF. The CDR3 DNA is TGCAGCGTTGGCGGGGCCTATACGCAGTATTTT. The chain couples TRBV29-1 to TRBJ2-3, with D perhaps TRBD2 (6 bases). V was pared by 4 bases and J by 7 bases, with 9 bases between. The CDR3 consists of 11 residues. The germline CDR1 and CDR2 sequences are SQVTM and ANQGSEA.

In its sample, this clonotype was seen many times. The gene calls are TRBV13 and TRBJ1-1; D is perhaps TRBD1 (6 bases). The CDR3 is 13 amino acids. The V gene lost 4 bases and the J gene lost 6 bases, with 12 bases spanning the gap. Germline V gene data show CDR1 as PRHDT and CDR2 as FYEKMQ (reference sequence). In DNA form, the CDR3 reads TGTGCCAGCAGCTCCTCAGGGGTCCCTGAAGCTTTCTTT. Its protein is CASSSSGVPEAFF.

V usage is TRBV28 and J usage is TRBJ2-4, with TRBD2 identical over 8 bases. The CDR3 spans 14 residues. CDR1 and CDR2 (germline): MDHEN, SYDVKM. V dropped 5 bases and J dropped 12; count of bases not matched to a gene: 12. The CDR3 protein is CASSPPGTSIGQYF. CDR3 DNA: TGTGCCAGCAGTCCCCCCGGGACTAGTATTGGTCAGTACTTC. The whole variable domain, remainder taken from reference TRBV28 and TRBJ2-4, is DVKVTQSSRYLVKRTGEKVFLECVQDMDHENMFWYRQDPGLGLRLIYFSYDVKMKEKGDIPEGYSVSREKKERFSLILESASTNQTSMYLCASSPPGTSIGQYFGAGTRLSVL.

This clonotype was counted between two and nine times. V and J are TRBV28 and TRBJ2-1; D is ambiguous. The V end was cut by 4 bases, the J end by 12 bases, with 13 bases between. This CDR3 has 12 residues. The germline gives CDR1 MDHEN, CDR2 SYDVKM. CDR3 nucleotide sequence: TGTGCCAGCAGTTCTCGGGCCATAGGGCAGTTCTTC. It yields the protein CASSSRAIGQFF. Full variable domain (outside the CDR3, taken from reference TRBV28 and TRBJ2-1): DVKVTQSSRYLVKRTGEKVFLECVQDMDHENMFWYRQDPGLGLRLIYFSYDVKMKEKGDIPEGYSVSREKKERFSLILESASTNQTSMYLCASSSRAIGQFFGPGTRLTVL.

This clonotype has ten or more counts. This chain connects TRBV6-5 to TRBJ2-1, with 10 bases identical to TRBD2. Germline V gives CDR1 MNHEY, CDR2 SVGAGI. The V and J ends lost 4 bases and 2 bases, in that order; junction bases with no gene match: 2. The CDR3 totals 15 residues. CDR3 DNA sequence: TGTGCCAGCAGTTCTACTAGCGGGACCTACAATGAGCAGTTCTTC. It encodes CASSSTSGTYNEQFF.

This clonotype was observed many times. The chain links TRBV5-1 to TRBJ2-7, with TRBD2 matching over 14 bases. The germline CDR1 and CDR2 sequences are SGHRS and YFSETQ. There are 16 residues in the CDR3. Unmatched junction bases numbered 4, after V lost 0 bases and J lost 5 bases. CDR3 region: CASSLAGTSGSNEQYF. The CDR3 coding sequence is TGCGCCAGCAGCTTGGCAGGGACTAGCGGGAGTAACGAGCAGTACTTC.

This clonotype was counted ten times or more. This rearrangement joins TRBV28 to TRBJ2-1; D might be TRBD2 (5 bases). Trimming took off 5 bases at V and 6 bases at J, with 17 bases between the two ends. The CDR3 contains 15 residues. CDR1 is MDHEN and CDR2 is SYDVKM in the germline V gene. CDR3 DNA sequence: TGTGCCAGCAGTCCCCGGACTCCTCGGATCAATGAGCAGTTCTTC. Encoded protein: CASSPRTPRINEQFF.

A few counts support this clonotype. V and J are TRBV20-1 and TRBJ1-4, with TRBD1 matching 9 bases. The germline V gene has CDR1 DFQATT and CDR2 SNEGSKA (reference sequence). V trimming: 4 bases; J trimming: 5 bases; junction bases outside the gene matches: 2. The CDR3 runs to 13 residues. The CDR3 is CSAMTGGNEKLFF. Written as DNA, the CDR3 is TGCAGTGCTATGACAGGGGGAAATGAAAAACTGTTTTTT.

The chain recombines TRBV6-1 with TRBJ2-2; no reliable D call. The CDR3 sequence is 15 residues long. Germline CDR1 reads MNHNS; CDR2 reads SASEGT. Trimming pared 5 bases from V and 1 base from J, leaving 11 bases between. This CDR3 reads CASSYEPMNTGELFF. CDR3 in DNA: TGTGCCAGCAGTTACGAGCCGATGAACACCGGGGAGCTGTTTTTT.

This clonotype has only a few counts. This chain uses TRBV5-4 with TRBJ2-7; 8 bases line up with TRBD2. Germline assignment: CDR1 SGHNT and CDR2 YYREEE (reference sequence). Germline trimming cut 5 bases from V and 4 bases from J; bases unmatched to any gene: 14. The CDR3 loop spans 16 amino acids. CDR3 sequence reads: CASRNRPISGDYEQYF. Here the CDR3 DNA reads TGTGCCAGCAGAAACCGGCCAATTAGCGGGGATTACGAGCAGTACTTC.